The clone carrying this T cell receptor beta chain was counted a few times. No antigen is known for it. The entry originates in a study of human T cells and chemical hapten exposure. As for the study in general: Mostly female patients had alopecia areata, totalis or universalis.

The CDR3 is 14 residues long. CDR1 and CDR2 (germline): MNHNY, SVGAGI (reference sequence). Trimming took off 7 bases at V and 1 base at J, with 14 bases between the two ends. Whole-study findings and limits: While controls formed fewer of them, expanded TCRs formed significantly more large CDR3 similarity clusters. A positive correlation with patch test score was found for PT1 expanded TCR counts.

Regarding time point: pre-sensitization, week 0. The treatment here: therapeutic diphenylcyclopropenone sensitization with weekly scalp DPC. Each patch test followed a blood draw. TCRdb used MiXCR to reprocess the RACE reads, holding one entry per CDR3 protein. Of approximately 41,000 distinct CDR3 sequences in the sample, 7.5% to 8% were seen once. The origin of this receptor is a woman in her forties or fifties with alopecia areata. Some clones in this sample may be carry-over from other donors' samples. Sequenced material: whole blood, taken in connection with sensitization to the hapten diphenylcyclopropenone (DPC). The gene calls are TRBV6-6 and TRBJ2-7, with D perhaps matching TRBD1 (5 bases). CDR3 coding DNA: TGTGCCAGCATCACAGGTGGGGTATCCTACGAGCAGTACTTC. Protein product: CASITGGVSYEQYF.